The next 7 T cell receptor beta chains were all read from a single sample in a study of blood T cell repertoires in COVID-19. Libraries were prepared by immunoSEQ multiplex PCR; TCRdb keeps only in-frame clonotypes and omits some of them. This sample has fewer than 300,000 clones; more than 85% occur once, and the top ten carry 2.2%. Sequenced: peripheral blood. The receptors here all came from a woman aged 25-40 years with COVID-19, enrolled during active disease.

The table lists this clone with a few counts. The chain is built from TRBV5-6 and TRBJ2-3; the match to TRBD2 covers 9 bases. CDR1 and CDR2 (germline): SGHDT, YYEEEE. This CDR3 has 15 amino acids. Trimming at V came to 4 bases and at J to 4 bases, leaving 7 bases not matched to a gene. The CDR3 DNA reads as TGTGCCAGCAGCCCTGACGCGGGAGGGTCAGATACGCAGTATTTT. Translating it yields CASSPDAGGSDTQYF.

The chain has TRBV7-9 and TRBJ1-3, with TRBD1 matching 9 bases. The CDR3 consists of 15 residues. Germline CDR1 and CDR2: SEHNR and FQNEAQ (reference sequence). The junction had 2 bases not matched to a gene; V was cut back by 3 bases and J by 2 bases. The CDR3 region has the DNA TGTGCCAGCAGCTTCCGGGACAGGGCTGGAAACACCATATATTTT. Translation gives CASSFRDRAGNTIYF. The whole variable domain, filled in from reference TRBV7-9 and TRBJ1-3, reads DTGVSQNPRHKITKRGQNVTFRCDPISEHNRLYWYRQTLGQGPEFLTYFQNEAQLEKSRLLSDRFSAERPKGSFSTLEIQRTEQGDSAMYLCASSFRDRAGNTIYFGEGSWLTVV.

The genes are TRBV10-3 and TRBJ1-2; 8 bases match TRBD1. Germline assignment: CDR1 ENHRY and CDR2 SYGVKD. V was pared by 6 bases and J by 2 bases, with 5 bases of the junction left unmatched. This CDR3 comprises 14 residues. The CDR3 bases are TGTGCCATCAGCGGACAGGGCGTGAACTATGGCTACACCTTC. Encoded protein: CAISGQGVNYGYTF.

This chain joins TRBV10-3 and TRBJ2-6; 7 bases are shared with TRBD2. This CDR3 has 20 residues. V shed 6 bases, J shed 0 bases, and the junction held 17 bases outside the gene matches. In germline, CDR1 is ENHRY, CDR2 SYGVKD. This CDR3 is CAISPGEGAGSVSGANVLTF. CDR3 nucleotides: TGTGCCATCAGCCCCGGGGAGGGTGCTGGCTCAGTCTCTGGGGCCAACGTCCTGACTTTC.

V usage is TRBV5-4 and J usage is TRBJ2-3; 7 bases match TRBD2. From germline, CDR1 is SGHNT and CDR2 YYREEE (reference sequence). The CDR3 length is 15 residues. Trimming at V came to 0 bases and at J to 2 bases, leaving 3 bases not matched to a gene. The CDR3 spells CASSLGSGITDTQYF. DNA of the CDR3: TGTGCCAGCAGCTTGGGCAGCGGGATCACAGATACGCAGTATTTT.

The chain joins TRBV3-1 (or the pseudogene TRBV3-2) to TRBJ2-5; TRBD2 matches at 7 bases. The germline gives CDR1 LGHDT, CDR2 YNNKEL (reference sequence). J gave up 1 base and V 0 bases, and 5 bases lay outside the gene matches. The CDR3 contains 16 residues. The CDR3, as DNA: TGTGCCAGCAGCCAAGATGGTAGCGGGTCCCAAGAGACCCAGTACTTC. It is translated as CASSQDGSGSQETQYF.

The chain links TRBV7-2 to TRBJ2-7; TRBD2 matches at 11 bases. The CDR3 loop spans 15 amino acids. In germline, CDR1 is SGHTA, CDR2 FQGNSA. J gave up 2 bases and V 4 bases, and 4 bases lay outside the gene matches. This chain's CDR3 is CASSYRLAGTYEQYF. Here the CDR3 DNA reads TGTGCCAGCAGCTACCGACTAGCGGGAACCTACGAGCAGTACTTC. Full variable domain (outside the CDR3, taken from reference TRBV7-2 and TRBJ2-7): GAGVSQSPSNKVTEKGKDVELRCDPISGHTALYWYRQSLGQGLEFLIYFQGNSAPDKSGLPSDRFSAERTGGSVSTLTIQRTQQEDSAVYLCASSYRLAGTYEQYFGPGTRLTVT.